Given below is one T cell receptor beta chain in context. Its antigen has not been determined. Per-base qualities were not stored, and no clone one base away is much larger. This sample is part of a study of blood T cells in healthy people across ages (dated by TCRdb to between 2014 and 2017). With regard to the full study: In model experiments, template switching captured roughly one uniquely barcoded TCR beta cDNA molecule for every two T cells. To avoid experimental bias, donors of different ages were distributed randomly across sequencing lanes. Four age groups were formed from the donors: young (average about 15 years), middle-aged (roughly 38), aged (more than 55) and long-lived (more than 75). Using deep sequencing normalized with unique cDNA molecular identifiers, the study measured how TCR beta repertoire diversity changes with age. The study analyzed two additional independent replicas of 1 million unique cDNA reads from the same blood draw for two donors, one aged 18 to 30 and one aged 80 or older. The paper's findings and limits, for the study overall: Compared with the aged group, more naive CD4+ T cells, fewer expanded clones and increased TCR diversity were shown by the long-lived group, suggesting age selection. Observed TCR beta diversity per million T cells fell roughly linearly with age, and a significant reduction was already apparent by age about 36. Conclusive comparison of naive and antigen-experienced compartments was prevented by the profiling of bulk unsorted PBMCs. Estimates of total diversity from one million sequenced T cells were regarded as lower bounds and underestimates. The percentage of naive T cells measured by flow cytometry correlated strongly with observed TCR beta diversity. Because donor CMV infection status was unknown, age-related changes in expanded clonotypes were potentially confounded.

Donors were 35 to 40 systemically healthy Caucasian individuals from Russia aged roughly 6 to 90 years. Each donor gave 9.5 to 10 milliliters of peripheral blood, drawn into EDTA-treated Vacutainer tubes. Ficoll-Paque density-gradient centrifugation was used to isolate PBMCs, with at least 7 million per sample. Total RNA, at least 6 micrograms per sample, was extracted from PBMCs with Trizol reagent. The percentages of naive CD45RAhigh/CD27high T cells were determined by flow cytometry on a PBMC aliquot from every donor. Trimming leaves V shorter by 5 bases and J shorter by 7 bases, with the junction holding 15 bases beyond the gene matches. Measured from the cysteine to the phenylalanine, the CDR3 is 16 residues long. Solely the CDR3 DNA is kept, with 48 bases framed from the first base. The germline V gene supplies CDR1 SGHTA and CDR2 FQGTGA. The library was made by 5' RACE. Sequencing relied on an Illumina HiSeq 2500. A second roughly 7 to 11 cycle PCR used a sample-barcoded 5' primer and a J-beta primer mix. A unique molecular identifier was introduced onto each TCR beta cDNA molecule by a template-switch 5' adaptor carrying 12 random nucleotides. Each sample yielded at least 2.5 million CDR3-containing paired-end reads. First-strand cDNA synthesis was performed from all RNA using the Mint cDNA synthesis kit, with priming by a TRBC-specific oligonucleotide. After uracil-DNA glycosylase treatment, a first 18-cycle PCR used universal primers M1SS and BC2_uni_R on all cDNA. From the authors' description of their analysis: For normalization, 1 million high-quality reads were randomly selected from each sample, with every read carrying a distinct molecular identifier. Instead of being binned into consensus sequences, reads that shared molecular identifiers were thrown out. MiTCR, set to a Q25 quality threshold and the strictest error-elimination algorithm, was used for CDR3 identification, clonotype clustering and error correction. Lower-bound total TCR beta diversity was estimated with a nonparametric unseen species model using Euler transformation. TCRdb trimmed public reads at Q25 via fastp, called clones via MiXCR and kept in-frame beta chains. A single entry per CDR3 protein holds the most common genes and DNA from its merged rows. Here the V and J calls rest on TCRdb's processing, not on the authors' analysis. A total of 1 million to 1.2 million distinct CDR3 sequences appear in this sample, 35% to 45% of them only once. Of the sample, roughly 14% is held by the ten largest clones.

The chain is assembled from TRBV7-3 and TRBJ2-7, and 9 bases in between align with TRBD1. Sequencing was carried out using blood. The source of this sequence is a man aged 18 to 30 in good health. CDR3 loop: CASSPLAGQGLYEQYF. In nucleotides, the sequence is TGTGCCAGCAGCCCACTTGCGGGACAGGGTCTCTATGAGCAGTACTTC.